This T cell receptor (beta chain) derives from a study of T cell changes during pregnancy in multiple sclerosis. This CDR3 is built from 14 residues. Germline lookup yields CDR1 ENHRY and CDR2 SYGVKD. Germline trimming cut 4 bases from V and 4 bases from J; bases unmatched to any gene: 2. Data came from immunoSEQ multiplex PCR; TCRdb stores just in-frame clones and leaves some out. This sample has some 80,000 clones, with nearly 95% found just once. This sequence joins TRBV10-3 and TRBJ2-2; 8 bases fit TRBD2. The clonotype comes from a female donor with multiple sclerosis, enrolled in a pregnancy study. The starting material was peripheral blood, obtained in the second trimester of pregnancy. CDR3 in amino acids: CAISAGGGTGELFF. DNA for the CDR3: TGTGCCATCAGTGCGGGGGGGGGCACCGGGGAGCTGTTTTTT.